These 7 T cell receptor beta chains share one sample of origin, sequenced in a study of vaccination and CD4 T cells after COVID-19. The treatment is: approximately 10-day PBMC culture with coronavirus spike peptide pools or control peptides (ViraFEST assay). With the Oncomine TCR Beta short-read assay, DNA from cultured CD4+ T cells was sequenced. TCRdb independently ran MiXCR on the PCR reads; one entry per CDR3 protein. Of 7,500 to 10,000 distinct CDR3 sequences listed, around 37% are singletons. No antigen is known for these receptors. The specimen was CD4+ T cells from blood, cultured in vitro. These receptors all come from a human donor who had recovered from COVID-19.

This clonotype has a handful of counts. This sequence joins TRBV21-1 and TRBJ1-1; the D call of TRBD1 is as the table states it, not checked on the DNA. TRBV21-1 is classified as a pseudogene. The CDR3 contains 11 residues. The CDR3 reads CASSKTGKAFF. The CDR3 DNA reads TGTGCCAGCAGCAAGACAGGGAAAGCTTTCTTT.

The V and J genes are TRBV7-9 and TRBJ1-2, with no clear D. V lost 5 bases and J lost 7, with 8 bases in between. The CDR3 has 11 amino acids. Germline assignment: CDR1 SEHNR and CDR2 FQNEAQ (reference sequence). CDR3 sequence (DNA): TGTGCCAGCAGCCCCCGCCTTGGCTACACCTTC. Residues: CASSPRLGYTF.

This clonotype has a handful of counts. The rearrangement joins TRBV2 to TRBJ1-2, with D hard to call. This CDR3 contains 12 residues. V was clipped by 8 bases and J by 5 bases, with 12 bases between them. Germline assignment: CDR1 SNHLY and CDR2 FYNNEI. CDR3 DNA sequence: TGTGCCAGCTGGACGGGAGAATATGGCTACACCTTC. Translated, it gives CASWTGEYGYTF.

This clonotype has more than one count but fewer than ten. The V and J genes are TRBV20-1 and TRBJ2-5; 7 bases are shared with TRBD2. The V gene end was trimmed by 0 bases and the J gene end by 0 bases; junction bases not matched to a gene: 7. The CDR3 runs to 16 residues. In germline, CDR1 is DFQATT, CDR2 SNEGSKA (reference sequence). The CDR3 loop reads CSARDRAGVNQETQYF. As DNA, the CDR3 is TGCAGTGCTAGAGATCGGGCGGGGGTAAACCAAGAGACCCAGTACTTC.

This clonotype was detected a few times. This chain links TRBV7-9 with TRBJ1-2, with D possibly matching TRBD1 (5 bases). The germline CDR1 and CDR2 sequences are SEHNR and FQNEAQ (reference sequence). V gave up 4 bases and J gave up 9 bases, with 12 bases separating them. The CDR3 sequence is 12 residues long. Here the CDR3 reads CASSSVQGSYTF. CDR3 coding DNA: TGTGCCAGCAGCTCGGTGCAGGGAAGCTACACCTTC.

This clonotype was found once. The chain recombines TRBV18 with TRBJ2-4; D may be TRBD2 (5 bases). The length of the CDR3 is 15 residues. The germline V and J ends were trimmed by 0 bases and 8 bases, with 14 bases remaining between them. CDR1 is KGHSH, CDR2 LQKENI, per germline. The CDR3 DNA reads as TGTGCCAGCTCACCACCGAGGGAGATTAGTGACATTCAGTACTTC. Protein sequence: CASSPPREISDIQYF.

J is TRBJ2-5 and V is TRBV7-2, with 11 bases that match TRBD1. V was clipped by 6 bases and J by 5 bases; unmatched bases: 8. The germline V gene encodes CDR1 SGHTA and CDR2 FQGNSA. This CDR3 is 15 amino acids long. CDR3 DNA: TGTGCCAGCAGTTTCCGGACAGGGGGCGTTGAGACCCAGTACTTC. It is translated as CASSFRTGGVETQYF.